Each of the 12 T cell receptor beta chains below was sequenced from the same sample in a study of CD8 T cells in ankylosing spondylitis. TCRdb re-called the 5' RACE reads with MiXCR, one entry per CDR3 protein. The profile shows nearly 350,000 distinct CDR3 sequences, around 15% of them singletons. The material sequenced was blood, either unsorted or a sorted T cell fraction (not recorded which). Receptors originate from a male donor with ankylosing spondylitis or in good health (not recorded which).

The chain is built from TRBV6-1 and TRBJ2-4; no clear D. Between the trimmed V and J ends, which lost 6 bases and 1 base, there was a span of 16 bases. The germline CDR1 and CDR2 sequences are MNHNS and SASEGT. The CDR3 is 16 residues long. CDR3 DNA sequence: TGTGCCAGCAGCCTGAGCTCGGACGGGGCCAAAAACATTCAGTACTTC. Residues: CASSLSSDGAKNIQYF.

This clonotype was observed a few times. The rearrangement links TRBV5-1 to TRBJ2-5; possibly TRBD2 for D (5 bases). The CDR3 is 14 residues long. Germline V gene lookup returns CDR1 SGHRS and CDR2 YFSETQ. V dropped 4 bases and J dropped 0 bases, with 10 bases sitting between them. The CDR3 region is CASSELDYQETQYF. Written as DNA, the CDR3 is TGCGCCAGCAGCGAACTAGATTACCAAGAGACCCAGTACTTC.

This clonotype occurred a few times. The chain joins TRBV10-3 to TRBJ1-1, with D unresolved. The germline V gene encodes CDR1 ENHRY and CDR2 SYGVKD. The CDR3 spans 12 residues. Trimming shortened V by 5 bases and J by 1 base, and 5 bases separated the two germline ends. CDR3 DNA sequence: TGTGCCATCAGTCGGGAGAACACTGAAGCTTTCTTT. It yields the protein CAISRENTEAFF.

This clonotype came up once. V usage is TRBV18 and J usage is TRBJ2-5; TRBD2 might be the D (6 bases). The germline V gene has CDR1 KGHSH and CDR2 LQKENI. The ends were cut back, 0 bases at V and 7 bases at J, with 12 bases in the middle. The CDR3 extends over 14 amino acids. CDR3 sequence reads: CASSPPGLMGTQYF. The CDR3 region has the DNA TGTGCCAGCTCACCACCCGGACTAATGGGGACCCAGTACTTC.

This clonotype occurred a few times. The rearrangement joins TRBV4-1 to TRBJ2-3; D uncertain. V was trimmed by 1 base and J by 4 bases, leaving 6 bases between them. The germline V gene has CDR1 MGHRA and CDR2 YSYEKL. This CDR3 has 13 amino acids. CDR3 coding DNA: TGCGCCAGCAGCCAAGTTTCGGCAGATACGCAGTATTTT. Translating gives CASSQVSADTQYF.

With respect to this clonotype: This probably arose from a read error, given a far larger clone one base away. The gene calls are TRBV5-1 and TRBJ1-1; D remains unclear. The CDR3 is 11 amino acids. The V and J ends lost 0 bases and 6 bases respectively, with 3 bases between them. Germline CDR1 reads SGHRS; CDR2 reads YFSETQ. CDR3 loop: CASSLDAEAFF. DNA for the CDR3: TGCGCCAGCAGCTTGGATGCTGAAGCTTTCTTT.

This clonotype was counted only a few times. The chain joins TRBV11-2 to TRBJ2-6; 7 bases are shared with TRBD1. The CDR3 consists of 18 residues. Germline V gene lookup returns CDR1 SGHAT and CDR2 FQNNGV. V shed 3 bases and J 0 bases; nucleotides not matched to a gene: 8. CDR3 protein: CASSFRTGILSGANVLTF. CDR3 DNA: TGTGCCAGCAGCTTCCGGACAGGAATCCTCTCTGGGGCCAACGTCCTGACTTTC.

This clonotype was observed a few times. The rearrangement uses TRBV3-1 and TRBJ2-5, with D perhaps assigned TRBD1 or TRBD2 (6 bases each). This CDR3 comprises 14 residues. Germline-derived CDR1 and CDR2 are LGHDT and YNNKEL (reference sequence). V was shortened by 6 bases and J by 2 bases, with 13 bases between the two germline ends. CDR3 sequence: CASRQRGGQETQYF. DNA of the CDR3: TGTGCCAGCAGACAAAGAGGGGGGCAAGAGACCCAGTACTTC.

The rearrangement links TRBV20-1 to TRBJ1-4; 8 bases are shared with TRBD1. This CDR3 has 13 amino acids. Losses at the gene ends were 6 bases for V and 7 bases for J; bases not matched to a gene: 7. CDR1 is DFQATT and CDR2 is SNEGSKA in the germline V gene (reference sequence). For the CDR3, the DNA is TGCAGTGCCTTGGACAGGGCCCTTGAAAAACTGTTTTTT. Translating gives CSALDRALEKLFF.

This clonotype was seen only a few times. The chain is built from TRBV6-5 and TRBJ1-1; weak D call: TRBD1 (5 bases). Germline V gene data show CDR1 as MNHEY and CDR2 as SVGAGI. Deletions cut 2 bases from V and 1 base from J, with 8 bases between. CDR3 length: 14 residues. CDR3 sequence: CASSYGAENTEAFF. DNA of the CDR3: TGTGCCAGCAGTTACGGGGCGGAGAACACTGAAGCTTTCTTT.

In its sample, this clonotype was seen a few times. V gene TRBV6-1 combines with J gene TRBJ2-1; weak D call: TRBD2 (5 bases). This CDR3 is built from 15 residues. The V gene lost 7 bases and the J gene lost 0 bases, with 13 bases spanning the gap. Germline CDR1 is MNHNS and CDR2 is SASEGT. The CDR3 reads CASKSQGSSYNEQFF. The CDR3 nucleotides read TGTGCCAGCAAGTCACAAGGGAGCTCCTACAATGAGCAGTTCTTC.

The gene calls are TRBV4-1 and TRBJ2-2, with 9 bases identical to TRBD1. The germline V gene encodes CDR1 MGHRA and CDR2 YSYEKL. CDR3 size: 17 residues. Unmatched junction bases numbered 11, after V lost 3 bases and J lost 6 bases. The CDR3 region is CASSQVQGANGPGELFF. Written as DNA, the CDR3 is TGCGCCAGCAGCCAGGTACAGGGGGCGAATGGCCCCGGGGAGCTGTTTTTT.